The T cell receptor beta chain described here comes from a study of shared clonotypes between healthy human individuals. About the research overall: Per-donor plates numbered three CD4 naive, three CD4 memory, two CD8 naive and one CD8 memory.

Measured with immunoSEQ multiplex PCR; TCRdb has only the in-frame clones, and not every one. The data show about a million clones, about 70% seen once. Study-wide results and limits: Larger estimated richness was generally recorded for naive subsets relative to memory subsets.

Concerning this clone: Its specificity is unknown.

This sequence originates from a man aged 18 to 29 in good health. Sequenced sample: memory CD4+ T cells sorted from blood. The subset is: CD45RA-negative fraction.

CDR3 in DNA: TGTGCCAGTAGTATGATCCACTCTGGGGCCAACGTCCTGACTTTC. It is translated as CASSMIHSGANVLTF. This chain links TRBV19 with TRBJ2-6; no reliable D call. V was trimmed by 3 bases and J by 0 bases, leaving 6 bases between them. This CDR3 is 15 amino acids long. Germline lookup yields CDR1 LNHDA and CDR2 SQIVND (reference sequence).